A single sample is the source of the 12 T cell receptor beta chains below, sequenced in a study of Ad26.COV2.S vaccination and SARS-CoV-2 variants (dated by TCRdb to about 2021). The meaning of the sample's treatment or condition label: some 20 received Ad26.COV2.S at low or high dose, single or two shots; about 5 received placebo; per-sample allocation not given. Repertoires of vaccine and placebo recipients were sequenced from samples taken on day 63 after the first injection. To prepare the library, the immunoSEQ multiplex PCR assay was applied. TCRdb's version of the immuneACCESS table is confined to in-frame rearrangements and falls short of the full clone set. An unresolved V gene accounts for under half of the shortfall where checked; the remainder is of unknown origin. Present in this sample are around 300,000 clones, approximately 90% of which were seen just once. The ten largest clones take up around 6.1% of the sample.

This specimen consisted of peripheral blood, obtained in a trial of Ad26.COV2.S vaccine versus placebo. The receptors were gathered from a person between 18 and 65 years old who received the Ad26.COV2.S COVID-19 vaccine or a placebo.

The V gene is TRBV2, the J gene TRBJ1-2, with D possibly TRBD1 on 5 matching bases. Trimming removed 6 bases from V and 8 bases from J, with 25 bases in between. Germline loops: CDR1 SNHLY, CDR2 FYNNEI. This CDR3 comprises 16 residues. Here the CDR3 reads CASSAAGQQLYGGYTF. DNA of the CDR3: TGTGCCAGCAGCGCGGCAGGGCAACAACTTTATGGAGGCTACACCTTC.

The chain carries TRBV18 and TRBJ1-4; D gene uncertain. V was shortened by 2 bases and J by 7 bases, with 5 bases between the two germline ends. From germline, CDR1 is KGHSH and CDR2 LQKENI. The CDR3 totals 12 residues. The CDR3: CASSPRFEKLFF. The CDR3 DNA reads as TGTGCCAGCTCACCAAGGTTTGAAAAACTGTTTTTT.

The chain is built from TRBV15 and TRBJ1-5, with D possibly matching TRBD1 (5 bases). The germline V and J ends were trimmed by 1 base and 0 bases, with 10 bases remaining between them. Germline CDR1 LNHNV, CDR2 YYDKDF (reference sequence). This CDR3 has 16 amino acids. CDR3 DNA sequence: TGTGCCACCAGCAGAGGATGGGGGGATAGCAATCAGCCCCAGCATTTT. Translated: CATSRGWGDSNQPQHF. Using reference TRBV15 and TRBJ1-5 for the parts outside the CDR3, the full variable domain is DAMVIQNPRYQVTQFGKPVTLSCSQTLNHNVMYWYQQKSSQAPKLLFHYYDKDFNNEADTPDNFQSRRPNTSFCFLDIRSPGLGDTAMYLCATSRGWGDSNQPQHFGDGTRLSIL.

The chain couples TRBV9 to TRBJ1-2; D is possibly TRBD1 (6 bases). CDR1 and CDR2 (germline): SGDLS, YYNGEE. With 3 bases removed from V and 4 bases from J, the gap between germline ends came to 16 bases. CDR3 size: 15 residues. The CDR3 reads CASSEGGGLVYGYTF. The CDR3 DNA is TGTGCCAGCAGCGAGGGAGGGGGGCTGGTCTATGGCTACACCTTC.

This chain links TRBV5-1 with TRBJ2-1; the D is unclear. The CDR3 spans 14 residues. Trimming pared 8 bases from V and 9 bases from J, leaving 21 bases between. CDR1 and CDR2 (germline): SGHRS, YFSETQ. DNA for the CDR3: TGCGCCAGTTCGAGCGACCTGGTTAACGGTGAGCAGTTCTTC. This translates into CASSSDLVNGEQFF.

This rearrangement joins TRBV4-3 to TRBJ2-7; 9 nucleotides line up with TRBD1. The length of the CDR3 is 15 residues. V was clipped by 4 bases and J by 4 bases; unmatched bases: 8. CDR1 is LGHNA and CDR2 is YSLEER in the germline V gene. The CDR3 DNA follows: TGCGCCAGCAGCCTCCAGGCGGACAGGGGATACGAGCAGTACTTC. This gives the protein CASSLQADRGYEQYF.

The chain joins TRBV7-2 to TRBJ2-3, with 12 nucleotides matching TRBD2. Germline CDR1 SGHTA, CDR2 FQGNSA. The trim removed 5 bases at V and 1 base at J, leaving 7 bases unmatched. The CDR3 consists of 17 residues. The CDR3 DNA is TGTGCCAGCAGCCCCTATTGGACTAGCGGGGGCACAGATACGCAGTATTTT. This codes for CASSPYWTSGGTDTQYF.

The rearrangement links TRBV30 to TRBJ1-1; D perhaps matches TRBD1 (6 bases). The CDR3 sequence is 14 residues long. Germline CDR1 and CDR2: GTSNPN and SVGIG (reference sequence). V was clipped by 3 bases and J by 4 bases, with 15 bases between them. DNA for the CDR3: TGTGCCTGGAGCCTACGAGGGGGGGCCACTGAAGCTTTCTTT. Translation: CAWSLRGGATEAFF.

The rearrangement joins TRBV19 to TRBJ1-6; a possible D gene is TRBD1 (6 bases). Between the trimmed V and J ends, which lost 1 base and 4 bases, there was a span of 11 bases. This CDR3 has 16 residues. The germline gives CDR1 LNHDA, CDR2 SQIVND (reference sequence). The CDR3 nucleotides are TGTGCCAGTAGTATAGCAACAGGGTCTTATAATTCACCCCTCCACTTT. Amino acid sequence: CASSIATGSYNSPLHF.

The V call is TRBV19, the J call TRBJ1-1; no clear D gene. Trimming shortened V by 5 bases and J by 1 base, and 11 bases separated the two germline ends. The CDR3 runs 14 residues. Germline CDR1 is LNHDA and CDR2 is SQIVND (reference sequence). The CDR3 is CASSRRGENTEAFF. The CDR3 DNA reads TGTGCCAGTAGTCGCCGCGGAGAGAACACTGAAGCTTTCTTT.

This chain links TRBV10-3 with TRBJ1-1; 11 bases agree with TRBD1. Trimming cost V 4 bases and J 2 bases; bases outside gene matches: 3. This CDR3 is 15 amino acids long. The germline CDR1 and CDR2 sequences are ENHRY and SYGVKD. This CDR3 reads CAISGTGGGNTEAFF. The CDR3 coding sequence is TGTGCCATCAGTGGGACAGGGGGCGGAAACACTGAAGCTTTCTTT.

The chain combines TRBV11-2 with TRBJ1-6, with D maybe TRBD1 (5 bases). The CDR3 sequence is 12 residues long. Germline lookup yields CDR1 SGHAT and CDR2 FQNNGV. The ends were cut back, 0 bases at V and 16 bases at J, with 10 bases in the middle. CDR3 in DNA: TGTGCCAGCAGCTTAGAACTGGGGACTCTCCACTTT. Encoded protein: CASSLELGTLHF.